The 30 T cell receptor beta chains reported below all come from one sample, sequenced in a study of cytomegalovirus exposure and HLA in healthy donors. Primers for the PCR totalled 60 Vbeta and 13 Jbeta. Profiled with immunoSEQ multiplex PCR; TCRdb holds only in-frame clones, not every one. This sample has 250,000 to 300,000 clones, with about 93% found just once. The source material was PBMCs. All receptors come from a girl aged 2-10 years in good health and CMV-seronegative.

The chain employs TRBV18 and TRBJ2-2; 9 bases align to TRBD1. Trimming at V came to 4 bases and at J to 6 bases, leaving 12 bases not matched to a gene. This CDR3 has 17 residues. CDR1 and CDR2 (germline): KGHSH, LQKENI. CDR3 nucleotides: TGTGCCAGCTCACGACTTCCATCCGGGACAGGGTCCGGGGAGCTGTTTTTT. This gives the protein CASSRLPSGTGSGELFF.

V usage is TRBV5-4 and J usage is TRBJ2-7; D uncertain. This CDR3 is 11 amino acids long. The V end was cut by 2 bases, the J end by 4 bases, with 4 bases between. CDR1 is SGHNT, CDR2 YYREEE, per germline (reference sequence). CDR3 sequence (DNA): TGTGCCAGCAGCTTCGGTTACGAGCAGTACTTC. This sequence encodes CASSFGYEQYF.

This clone is a singleton in its sample. The chain combines TRBV15 with TRBJ2-5, with 8 bases identical to TRBD2. Trimming took 0 bases from V and 5 from J; bases not matched to a gene: 8. This CDR3 comprises 16 residues. Germline V gives CDR1 LNHNV, CDR2 YYDKDF (reference sequence). The CDR3: CATSREGTSALETQYF. The CDR3 DNA is TGTGCCACCAGCAGAGAGGGGACTAGTGCTTTGGAGACCCAGTACTTC.

The V and J genes are TRBV7-6 and TRBJ2-1; a weak D match, TRBD2 (6 bases). The CDR3 length is 13 residues. Deletions cut 10 bases from V and 5 bases from J, with 15 bases between. Germline V CDR1 and CDR2: SGHVS, FNYEAQ. The CDR3 region is CATRMEGNNEQFF. CDR3 coding DNA: TGTGCCACCCGGATGGAGGGGAACAATGAGCAGTTCTTC.

The chain links TRBV10-2 to TRBJ1-1, with D perhaps matching TRBD1 (5 bases). This CDR3 region has 13 residues. The germline gives CDR1 WSHSY, CDR2 SAAADI. V was clipped by 6 bases and J by 1 base, with 9 bases between them. CDR3 amino acids: CASSPTENTEAFF. CDR3 in DNA: TGCGCCAGCAGCCCGACAGAGAACACTGAAGCTTTCTTT.

This chain connects TRBV5-1 to TRBJ2-5, with 7 positions matching TRBD2. CDR1 and CDR2 (germline): SGHRS, YFSETQ. The junction had 5 bases not matched to a gene; V was cut back by 3 bases and J by 3 bases. There are 14 residues in the CDR3. CDR3 bases: TGCGCCAGCAGCTGGGGACTACTAGAAGAGACCCAGTACTTC. Translating it yields CASSWGLLEETQYF.

The gene calls are TRBV5-1 and TRBJ1-2, with a weak D call TRBD1 (6 bases). Germline V gene lookup returns CDR1 SGHRS and CDR2 YFSETQ. The CDR3 contains 14 residues. Trimming removed 0 bases at V and 4 bases at J, with 10 bases between. CDR3 amino acids: CASSLEGQIYGYTF. Written as DNA, the CDR3 is TGCGCCAGCAGCTTGGAAGGACAGATCTATGGCTACACCTTC.

This sequence joins TRBV28 and TRBJ1-5; 8 nucleotides align to TRBD1. CDR3 length: 12 amino acids. After removal of 3 bases from V and 9 bases from J, the junction contained 1 base not matched to a gene. Germline-derived CDR1 and CDR2 are MDHEN and SYDVKM. CDR3 nucleotides: TGTGCCAGCAGTTTTGACAGGGGGCCCCAGCATTTT. This sequence encodes CASSFDRGPQHF.

The chain is built from TRBV30 and TRBJ1-1, with 8 positions matching TRBD1. V lost 4 bases, J lost 1 base, and 2 bases stayed unmatched. The germline V gene has CDR1 GTSNPN and CDR2 SVGIG (reference sequence). The CDR3 totals 13 residues. As DNA, the CDR3 is TGTGCCTGGAATACAGGGGGGAACACTGAAGCTTTCTTT. Translated: CAWNTGGNTEAFF.

V gene TRBV4-1 combines with J gene TRBJ2-7; 7 bases align to TRBD1. From germline, CDR1 is MGHRA and CDR2 YSYEKL. V trimming: 1 base; J trimming: 7 bases; junction bases outside the gene matches: 13. The CDR3 length is 16 residues. CDR3 in DNA: TGCGCCAGCAGCCAAGTGTTGACAAGGGGGCAGTCGGAGCAGTACTTC. It translates to CASSQVLTRGQSEQYF.

The genes are TRBV6-5 and TRBJ2-1; 8 bases fit TRBD2. The germline gives CDR1 MNHEY, CDR2 SVGAGI. There are 12 residues in the CDR3. J lost 9 bases, V lost 6 bases, and 4 bases had no gene match. As DNA, the CDR3 is TGTGCCAGCAGCCATAGCGGGATTGAGCAGTTCTTC. It translates to CASSHSGIEQFF.

V and J are TRBV11-2 and TRBJ2-7, with TRBD2 matching over 7 bases. V lost 6 bases and J lost 0; bases outside the gene matches: 8. Germline CDR1 SGHAT, CDR2 FQNNGV. The CDR3 has 15 residues. The DNA of the CDR3 is TGTGCCAGCAGTCACGGGGGGTCAAGCTCCTACGAGCAGTACTTC. It yields the protein CASSHGGSSSYEQYF.

The chain couples TRBV10-1 to TRBJ2-1; 9 bases align to TRBD2. With 2 bases clipped from V and 4 bases from J, the junction kept 3 bases outside the gene matches. In germline, CDR1 is WNHNN, CDR2 SYGVQD (reference sequence). The CDR3 is 15 amino acids. The chain's CDR3 is CASSEGTSGYNEQFF. The CDR3 DNA reads as TGCGCCAGCAGTGAGGGCACTAGCGGGTACAATGAGCAGTTCTTC.

The V call is TRBV19, the J call TRBJ1-1; D not resolved. The CDR3 runs to 13 residues. V was pared by 5 bases and J by 1 base, with 8 bases between. The germline V gene has CDR1 LNHDA and CDR2 SQIVND (reference sequence). DNA of the CDR3: TGTGCCAGTAGTCGTTCGGGGAACACTGAAGCTTTCTTT. Amino acids: CASSRSGNTEAFF.

The rearrangement joins TRBV2 to TRBJ2-5; the D gene is possibly TRBD2 (6 bases). The CDR3 is made up of 14 amino acids. Trimming pared 9 bases from V and 2 bases from J, leaving 16 bases between. CDR1 and CDR2 (germline): SNHLY, FYNNEI. The CDR3, as DNA: TGTGCCAGGTCGAGGGTAGCGGAACAAGAGACCCAGTACTTC. Translated: CARSRVAEQETQYF.

The chain is built from TRBV5-4 and TRBJ2-3; the D is unclear. V gave up 0 bases and J gave up 2 bases, with 10 bases separating them. The CDR3 is made up of 15 amino acids. Germline V gives CDR1 SGHNT, CDR2 YYREEE (reference sequence). The CDR3 sequence is CASSLGRPYTDTQYF. CDR3 DNA: TGTGCCAGCAGCTTGGGCAGGCCTTACACAGATACGCAGTATTTT.

This sequence joins TRBV27 and TRBJ2-7; D might be TRBD1 (6 bases). The germline gives CDR1 MNHEY, CDR2 SMNVEV (reference sequence). The CDR3 spans 18 residues. Trimming removed 5 bases from V and 0 bases from J, with 23 bases in between. The CDR3 DNA reads TGTGCCAGCAGTCAGGGGCCAGGGGCCCCATCTCGCTCCTACGAGCAGTACTTC. The encoded protein is CASSQGPGAPSRSYEQYF.

V is TRBV30 and J is TRBJ2-5; TRBD1 matches at 10 bases. V lost 3 bases, J lost 1 base, and 8 bases stayed unmatched. Germline-derived CDR1 and CDR2 are GTSNPN and SVGIG (reference sequence). This CDR3 is built from 16 residues. This CDR3 is CAWRAGQGTTQETQYF. The CDR3 DNA sequence: TGTGCCTGGAGAGCGGGACAGGGGACCACCCAAGAGACCCAGTACTTC.

This chain links TRBV6-1 with TRBJ1-6; 7 nucleotides agree with TRBD1. The germline CDR1 and CDR2 sequences are MNHNS and SASEGT. The CDR3 length is 14 residues. V was pared by 3 bases and J by 11 bases, with 7 bases of the junction left unmatched. The CDR3 DNA is TGTGCCAGCAGTGAGCGAGGGGGCGTGACACCCCTCCACTTT. Protein product: CASSERGGVTPLHF.

The J gene is TRBJ1-4, the V gene TRBV28, with 9 bases that match TRBD1. Germline lookup yields CDR1 MDHEN and CDR2 SYDVKM. The CDR3 has 14 amino acids. Trimming took 6 bases from V and 8 from J; bases not matched to a gene: 7. CDR3 residues: CASRWTGEGEKLFF. The CDR3 region has the DNA TGTGCCAGCAGATGGACAGGGGAGGGAGAAAAACTGTTTTTT.

The CDR3 protein is CATSRVDRNEQFF. CDR3 bases: TGTGCCACCAGCAGAGTCGACAGGAATGAGCAGTTCTTC. The genes are TRBV15 and TRBJ2-1; the D gene is possibly TRBD1 (6 bases). Trimming took off 1 base at V and 7 bases at J, with 8 bases between the two ends. In germline, CDR1 is LNHNV, CDR2 YYDKDF (reference sequence). The CDR3 extends over 13 amino acids.

This rearrangement joins TRBV29-1 to TRBJ2-7; 8 bases line up with TRBD2. CDR1 SQVTM and CDR2 ANQGSEA come from the germline V gene. The CDR3 covers 14 residues. After removal of 1 base from V and 0 bases from J, the junction contained 2 bases not matched to a gene. The DNA of the CDR3 is TGCAGCGTTGAAGCCGGGACTAGCTCCTACGAGCAGTACTTC. Translated: CSVEAGTSSYEQYF.

The rearrangement links TRBV15 to TRBJ2-3; D possibly corresponds to TRBD2 (6 bases). Deletions cut 1 base from V and 2 bases from J, with 16 bases between. This CDR3 is 17 amino acids long. From germline, CDR1 is LNHNV and CDR2 YYDKDF (reference sequence). The CDR3 spells CATSRAGSAGLTDTQYF. The CDR3 DNA follows: TGTGCCACCAGCAGAGCAGGGTCGGCGGGGCTCACAGATACGCAGTATTTT. The entire variable domain, with the rest obtained from reference TRBV15 and TRBJ2-3, is as follows: DAMVIQNPRYQVTQFGKPVTLSCSQTLNHNVMYWYQQKSSQAPKLLFHYYDKDFNNEADTPDNFQSRRPNTSFCFLDIRSPGLGDTAMYLCATSRAGSAGLTDTQYFGPGTRLTVL.

The rearrangement links TRBV5-1 to TRBJ1-4; TRBD1 matches at 10 bases. Trimming cost V 4 bases and J 8 bases; bases outside gene matches: 5. Looked up from germline, CDR1 is SGHRS and CDR2 is YFSETQ. The CDR3 is made up of 14 amino acids. CDR3 DNA sequence: TGCGCCAGCAGCCCCCGGACAGGGGGGGAAAAACTGTTTTTT. Encoded protein: CASSPRTGGEKLFF.

This chain uses TRBV6-5 with TRBJ2-3, with a possible D match to TRBD1 (5 bases). V was clipped by 8 bases and J by 5 bases, with 14 bases between them. The CDR3 has 13 amino acids. CDR1 and CDR2 (germline): MNHEY, SVGAGI. CDR3 coding DNA: TGTGCCAGCGGACACCCCACACTAGATACGCAGTATTTT. Translated, it gives CASGHPTLDTQYF.

The chain is built from TRBV27 and TRBJ2-1; 10 nucleotides align to TRBD1. The germline V gene has CDR1 MNHEY and CDR2 SMNVEV (reference sequence). V shed 6 bases and J 6 bases; nucleotides not matched to a gene: 8. The length of the CDR3 is 15 residues. The CDR3 DNA follows: TGTGCCAGCAGAAACCCGGGACAGGGGAGCAATGAGCAGTTCTTC. Residues: CASRNPGQGSNEQFF.

The chain joins TRBV18 to TRBJ1-3; D is uncertain. This CDR3 region has 13 residues. In germline, CDR1 is KGHSH, CDR2 LQKENI. With 6 bases removed from V and 2 bases from J, the gap between germline ends came to 8 bases. The CDR3 loop is CASSRGTGNTIYF. In DNA, the CDR3 is TGTGCCAGCTCCCGCGGCACTGGAAACACCATATATTTT.

The chain carries TRBV25-1 and TRBJ1-1, with D unclear. Between the trimmed V and J ends, which lost 4 bases and 5 bases, there was a span of 14 bases. This CDR3 has 14 amino acids. Germline loops: CDR1 MGHDK, CDR2 SYGVNS. The CDR3 sequence: CASSALTDMTEAFF. Written as DNA, the CDR3 is TGTGCCAGCAGTGCCCTAACAGATATGACTGAAGCTTTCTTT. Based on the CDR3 plus reference TRBV25-1 and TRBJ1-1, the full variable domain is EADIYQTPRYLVIGTGKKITLECSQTMGHDKMYWYQQDPGMELHLIHYSYGVNSTEKGDLSSESTVSRIRTEHFPLTLESARPSHTSQYLCASSALTDMTEAFFGQGTRLTVV.

This chain connects TRBV9 to TRBJ2-2; 8 bases fit TRBD1. J gave up 5 bases and V 4 bases, and 4 bases lay outside the gene matches. The CDR3 runs 14 residues. Germline CDR1 and CDR2: SGDLS and YYNGEE. The CDR3 sequence: CASSRQGLTGELFF. Written as DNA, the CDR3 is TGTGCCAGCAGCAGACAGGGGTTGACCGGGGAGCTGTTTTTT.

The chain combines TRBV15 with TRBJ2-1; D is ambiguous. CDR1 and CDR2 (germline): LNHNV, YYDKDF (reference sequence). The CDR3 extends over 14 amino acids. Trimming removed 1 base from V and 5 bases from J, with 9 bases in between. The CDR3 loop reads CATSRGDINNEQFF. DNA of the CDR3: TGTGCCACCAGCAGAGGCGACATTAACAATGAGCAGTTCTTC.